This TCR beta chain derives from a study of blood T cells in healthy people across ages. Using a J-beta primer mix together with a sample-barcoded 5' primer, a second PCR was run for roughly 6 to 12 cycles. Using its own MiXCR run on the 5' RACE reads, TCRdb lists one record per CDR3 protein. The sample lists some 890,000 distinct CDR3 sequences; around 29% were seen once. CDR3 length: 15 amino acids. After removal of 5 bases from V and 7 bases from J, the junction contained 9 bases not matched to a gene. This sample was shared with a second study, whose subject was T cells of mothers and their children. That report adds: No persistent microchimeric T cell clones were detected at around 97 clones per million clonotypes sensitivity.

The sequence came from a woman between 40 and 55 years old in good health. The genes are TRBV12-3 or TRBV12-4 and TRBJ2-1; TRBD2 aligns across 9 bases. The sample comprised blood. The CDR3 loop is CASSRAAGGRNEQFF. Written as DNA, the CDR3 is TGTGCCAGCAGTAGGGCCGCGGGGGGGCGAAATGAGCAGTTCTTC.